These 32 T cell receptor beta chains share one sample of origin, sequenced in a study of T cells in Graves' hyperthyroidism and ophthalmopathy. Authors of the study amplified TCR beta CDR3 regions from RNA transcripts. A set of HTBI primers served as the primers for a first-round RT-PCR of the TCR CDR3. TCRdb reanalysed the multiplex PCR reads using MiXCR and keeps one entry per CDR3 protein. The table records around 620,000 distinct CDR3 sequences, 46% of them present only once. The material sequenced was peripheral blood or thyroid tissue (not recorded which). These receptors all stem from an adult woman with Graves' disease, either hyperthyroidism or ophthalmopathy (not recorded which).

CDR3 residues: CASSTTGTPQTPLHF. DNA for the CDR3: TGTGCCAGTAGTACAACCGGGACACCCCAAACACCCCTCCACTTT. V usage is TRBV19 and J usage is TRBJ1-6; D is perhaps TRBD1 (6 bases). V lost 4 bases, J lost 11 bases, and 18 bases lay in between. CDR1 and CDR2 (germline): LNHDA, SQIVND (reference sequence). The CDR3 covers 15 residues. The variable domain in full, completed from reference TRBV19 and TRBJ1-6, reads DGGITQSPKYLFRKEGQNVTLSCEQNLNHDAMYWYRQDPGQGLRLIYYSQIVNDFQKGDIAEGYSVSREKKESFPLTVTSAQKNPTAFYLCASSTTGTPQTPLHFGNGTRLTVT.

This clonotype was counted ten times or more. The chain uses TRBV28 and TRBJ2-5; the D is unclear. The CDR3 is made up of 11 amino acids. Trimming removed 7 bases at V and 5 bases at J, with 8 bases between. In germline, CDR1 is MDHEN, CDR2 SYDVKM. This CDR3 reads CASTLEETQYF. In DNA form, the CDR3 reads TGTGCCAGCACCCTCGAGGAGACCCAGTACTTC.

A few counts support this clonotype. This chain connects TRBV25-1 to TRBJ2-7; D might be TRBD2 (6 bases). V was trimmed by 4 bases and J by 4 bases, leaving 14 bases between them. Per the germline V gene, CDR1 is MGHDK and CDR2 is SYGVNS. The CDR3 covers 14 residues. CDR3 region: CASSVQEGGYEQYF. The CDR3 region has the DNA TGTGCCAGCAGTGTACAGGAGGGCGGTTACGAGCAGTACTTC.

This clonotype was seen ten or more times. CDR3 region: CASNGQGMYDYGYTF. CDR3 coding DNA: TGTGCCAGCAACGGGCAGGGAATGTACGACTATGGCTACACCTTC. The chain has TRBV2 and TRBJ1-2; D perhaps matches TRBD1 (5 bases). The CDR3 covers 15 residues. V was cut by 7 bases and J by 3 bases, with 18 bases left in between. Germline V gene lookup returns CDR1 SNHLY and CDR2 FYNNEI.

J is TRBJ2-5 and V is TRBV7-9; 7 bases fit TRBD1. V shed 3 bases, J shed 10 bases, and the junction held 5 bases outside the gene matches. Germline CDR1 SEHNR, CDR2 FQNEAQ (reference sequence). The length of the CDR3 is 12 residues. In DNA, the CDR3 is TGTGCCAGCAGCTTGCCAAGGACAGGCCAGTACTTC. It translates to CASSLPRTGQYF.

The chain joins TRBV10-3 to TRBJ2-5, with a weak D call TRBD1 (6 bases). CDR3 length: 15 amino acids. Germline lookup yields CDR1 ENHRY and CDR2 SYGVKD. The V gene lost 0 bases and the J gene lost 4 bases, with 12 bases spanning the gap. CDR3 in DNA: TGTGCCATCAGTGAGTCGGACAGTCGAACAGAGACCCAGTACTTC. This sequence encodes CAISESDSRTETQYF.

The chain's CDR3 is CSVVARNTEAFF. The DNA of the CDR3 is TGCAGCGTTGTTGCCCGGAACACTGAAGCTTTCTTT. This chain links TRBV29-1 with TRBJ1-1; D unclear. Looked up from germline, CDR1 is SQVTM and CDR2 is ANQGSEA. This CDR3 spans 12 amino acids. Trimming removed 4 bases from V and 1 base from J, with 7 bases in between.

The rearrangement links TRBV29-1 to TRBJ2-5; TRBD1 aligns across 7 bases. V shed 2 bases and J 4 bases; nucleotides not matched to a gene: 10. Germline CDR1 reads SQVTM; CDR2 reads ANQGSEA. This CDR3 is built from 15 residues. The DNA of the CDR3 is TGCAGCGTTGAAATTCTAGGCCAGGGGGTAGAGACCCAGTACTTC. Residues: CSVEILGQGVETQYF. The full variable domain, its missing parts supplied by reference TRBV29-1 and TRBJ2-5, is SAVISQKPSRDICQRGTSLTIQCQVDSQVTMMFWYRQQPGQSLTLIATANQGSEATYESGFVIDKFPISRPNLTFSTLTVSNMSPEDSSIYLCSVEILGQGVETQYFGPGTRLLVL.

This clonotype has a handful of counts. V is TRBV9 and J is TRBJ2-5; 8 bases match TRBD2. The CDR3 covers 16 residues. CDR1 is SGDLS and CDR2 is YYNGEE in the germline V gene. V trimming: 4 bases; J trimming: 5 bases; junction bases outside the gene matches: 13. In nucleotides, the CDR3 is TGTGCCAGCAGCCCCCTTGGAGGACTAGCCTCGGAGACCCAGTACTTC. Translation: CASSPLGGLASETQYF.

This clonotype was seen repeatedly, ten times or more. The chain links TRBV5-1 to TRBJ1-1; D gene uncertain. The CDR3 covers 15 residues. With 1 base removed from V and 4 bases from J, the gap between germline ends came to 14 bases. Germline CDR1 is SGHRS and CDR2 is YFSETQ. Here the CDR3 DNA reads TGCGCCAGCAGCTTGCCTTTCGAGGGAGTCACTGAAGCTTTCTTT. It encodes CASSLPFEGVTEAFF.

The chain has TRBV5-1 and TRBJ2-7; D unclear. The CDR3 has 12 amino acids. The V and J ends lost 1 base and 5 bases respectively, with 7 bases between them. Germline-derived CDR1 and CDR2 are SGHRS and YFSETQ. The CDR3 nucleotides are TGCGCCAGCAGCTTGCATGGGGACGAGCAGTACTTC. Its translation: CASSLHGDEQYF.

This clonotype was counted between two and nine times. The chain combines TRBV6-1 with TRBJ2-7; D remains unclear. This CDR3 has 12 amino acids. The ends were cut back, 6 bases at V and 0 bases at J, with 6 bases in the middle. CDR1 MNHNS and CDR2 SASEGT come from the germline V gene. The CDR3 nucleotides are TGTGCCAGCAGGACTTCCTCCTACGAGCAGTACTTC. Its protein is CASRTSSYEQYF.

This clonotype showed up many times. The V gene is TRBV4-1, the J gene TRBJ1-6, with 9 bases fitting TRBD1. This CDR3 is built from 15 residues. The germline CDR1 and CDR2 sequences are MGHRA and YSYEKL. J lost 5 bases, V lost 7 bases, and 6 bases had no gene match. The CDR3 reads CASTKRTGDNSPLHF. Written as DNA, the CDR3 is TGCGCCAGCACCAAGAGGACAGGGGATAATTCACCCCTCCACTTT.

This chain connects TRBV7-2 to TRBJ2-7; 9 nucleotides line up with TRBD1. J was trimmed by 3 bases and V by 4 bases; bases with no gene match: 7. Germline values: CDR1 SGHTA, CDR2 FQGNSA. This CDR3 has 15 amino acids. The CDR3 bases are TGTGCCAGCAGCTCACGGGGACAGGGTCGCTACGAGCAGTACTTC. It codes for CASSSRGQGRYEQYF. Based on the CDR3 plus reference TRBV7-2 and TRBJ2-7, the full variable domain is GAGVSQSPSNKVTEKGKDVELRCDPISGHTALYWYRQSLGQGLEFLIYFQGNSAPDKSGLPSDRFSAERTGGSVSTLTIQRTQQEDSAVYLCASSSRGQGRYEQYFGPGTRLTVT.

The J gene is TRBJ2-5, the V gene TRBV11-2, with 7 nucleotides matching TRBD1. With V trimmed by 5 bases and J by 5 bases, 8 bases remained unmatched. The germline V gene has CDR1 SGHAT and CDR2 FQNNGV. The CDR3 is 14 residues long. The CDR3 spells CASSPPGQRETQYF. For the CDR3, the DNA is TGTGCCAGCAGCCCCCCGGGACAGCGGGAGACCCAGTACTTC.

J is TRBJ1-2 and V is TRBV29-1, with 9 bases fitting TRBD1. The CDR3 runs to 13 residues. The junction had 8 bases not matched to a gene; V was cut back by 4 bases and J by 8 bases. The germline V gene encodes CDR1 SQVTM and CDR2 ANQGSEA. CDR3 protein: CSVGVQGAEGYTF. In DNA, the CDR3 is TGCAGCGTTGGCGTACAGGGGGCTGAGGGCTACACCTTC.

V is TRBV7-3 and J is TRBJ2-5; the match to TRBD1 covers 7 bases. V lost 5 bases and J lost 5; bases outside the gene matches: 11. CDR1 and CDR2 from the germline V gene are SGHTA and FQGTGA. This CDR3 is built from 15 residues. The CDR3 spells CASSADRAVEETQYF. The CDR3 DNA reads as TGTGCCAGCAGCGCAGACAGGGCAGTAGAGGAGACCCAGTACTTC.

V and J are TRBV2 and TRBJ2-3; D not resolved. The V and J ends lost 4 bases and 5 bases respectively, with 4 bases between them. The CDR3 length is 11 residues. Looked up from germline, CDR1 is SNHLY and CDR2 is FYNNEI. The CDR3 sequence: CASSALDTQYF. The CDR3 DNA sequence: TGTGCCAGCAGTGCGCTAGATACGCAGTATTTT.

Many counts were recorded for this clonotype. This chain links TRBV2 with TRBJ2-5; D may be TRBD2 (6 bases). V was cut by 10 bases and J by 3 bases, with 9 bases left in between. Germline CDR1 SNHLY, CDR2 FYNNEI. The CDR3 loop spans 11 amino acids. CDR3 loop: CAIGGEETQYF. In nucleotides, the CDR3 is TGTGCCATCGGAGGGGAAGAGACCCAGTACTTC.

V is TRBV10-2 and J is TRBJ1-2; 9 nucleotides align to TRBD1. The CDR3 runs 14 residues. In germline, CDR1 is WSHSY, CDR2 SAAADI. Trimming cost V 8 bases and J 5 bases; bases outside gene matches: 9. CDR3 residues: CASSLPGQGYGYTF. CDR3 bases: TGCGCCAGCTCCCTCCCTGGACAGGGGTATGGCTACACCTTC.

This clonotype was seen ten or more times. The V call is TRBV12-5, the J call TRBJ1-1; D call uncertain. This CDR3 is built from 12 residues. Germline V gives CDR1 LGHNT, CDR2 FRNRAP. V was shortened by 1 base and J by 7 bases, with 7 bases between the two germline ends. CDR3 DNA sequence: TGTGCTAGTGGTTTGGAGGGTCGTGAAGCTTTCTTT. This sequence encodes CASGLEGREAFF.

In its sample, this clonotype was seen many times. This sequence joins TRBV11-2 and TRBJ1-1; tentative D call: TRBD1 (6 bases). The CDR3 length is 14 residues. Germline lookup yields CDR1 SGHAT and CDR2 FQNNGV. Trimming removed 4 bases at V and 1 base at J, with 10 bases between. The chain's CDR3 is CASSSRRGNTEAFF. The CDR3 bases are TGTGCCAGCAGCTCCCGCAGGGGGAACACTGAAGCTTTCTTT. The complete variable domain, with remaining parts taken from reference TRBV11-2 and TRBJ1-1, reads EAGVAQSPRYKIIEKRQSVAFWCNPISGHATLYWYQQILGQGPKLLIQFQNNGVVDDSQLPKDRFSAERLKGVDSTLKIQPAKLEDSAVYLCASSSRRGNTEAFFGQGTRLTVV.

Regarding this clonotype: The final CDR3 position lacks the conserved phenylalanine or tryptophan, pointing to a likely read error. The V gene is TRBV7-2, the J gene TRBJ2-5, with a weak D call TRBD2 (5 bases). Germline V gives CDR1 SGHTA, CDR2 FQGNSA. V lost 6 bases and J lost 4, with 12 bases in between. The CDR3 length is 13 residues. The CDR3, as DNA: TGTGCCAGCAGTACAAATCGGGGAGAGACCCAGTACCTC. It specifies CASSTNRGETQYL.

The chain carries TRBV10-3 and TRBJ1-5; D possibly corresponds to TRBD1 (6 bases). This CDR3 has 13 residues. CDR1 and CDR2 (germline): ENHRY, SYGVKD. Trimming took off 10 bases at V and 5 bases at J, with 15 bases between the two ends. The CDR3 region has the DNA TGTGCCAGCTGGGTGACAGGCGATCAGCCCCAGCATTTT. Its protein is CASWVTGDQPQHF.

The chain is built from TRBV2 and TRBJ2-2; the match to TRBD2 covers 12 bases. Germline V gene sequence: CDR1 SNHLY, CDR2 FYNNEI. Germline trimming cut 6 bases from V and 4 bases from J; bases unmatched to any gene: 3. The CDR3 is 15 amino acids. CDR3 residues: CASRPSGGGTGELFF. The CDR3 nucleotides read TGTGCCAGCAGACCTAGCGGGGGGGGCACCGGGGAGCTGTTTTTT.

A note on this clonotype: A much bigger clone sits one base away, suggesting this may be a read error. The gene calls are TRBV5-1 and TRBJ2-2, with D perhaps given as TRBD1 or TRBD2 (5 bases each). Germline CDR1 is SGHRS and CDR2 is YFSETQ. The CDR3 extends over 13 amino acids. CDR3 nucleotide sequence: TGCGCCAGCACATCAGGGAGCACCTGGGAGCTGTTTTTT. This codes for CASTSGSTWELFF.

The J gene is TRBJ2-1, the V gene TRBV29-1; TRBD1 agrees at 8 bases. The V segment lost 3 bases and the J segment 5 bases; nucleotides outside the gene matches: 6. The V gene's germline CDR1 is SQVTM and CDR2 ANQGSEA. CDR3 length: 14 amino acids. CDR3 DNA sequence: TGCAGCGTTGAGGTCACAGGGGGGAACAATGAGCAGTTCTTC. Translation: CSVEVTGGNNEQFF.

This clonotype showed up many times. The chain carries TRBV19 and TRBJ1-2; 9 bases align to TRBD1. After removal of 6 bases from V and 7 bases from J, the junction contained 6 bases not matched to a gene. This CDR3 is 13 amino acids long. Germline values: CDR1 LNHDA, CDR2 SQIVND (reference sequence). DNA of the CDR3: TGTGCCAGTAGACCACAGGGGGCGATTGGCTACACCTTC. Translation gives CASRPQGAIGYTF.

This rearrangement joins TRBV10-3 to TRBJ2-5, with 9 bases matching TRBD2. The DNA end is a closer match to TRBJ2-7, so the J assignment may be wrong. Germline CDR1 reads ENHRY; CDR2 reads SYGVKD. The CDR3 covers 16 residues. The CDR3 DNA reads as TGTGCCATCAGTGAGTTAGTAGCGGGAGTTGGTTACGAGCAGTACTTC. The encoded protein is CAISELVAGVGYEQYF.

This clonotype was seen many times. This chain joins TRBV6-2 or TRBV6-3 and TRBJ2-7; D is ambiguous. The CDR3 has 13 residues. Germline CDR1 MNHEY, CDR2 SVGEGT. Trimming took 4 bases from V and 0 from J, leaving 7 bases between them. This CDR3 is CASSSQSSYEQYF. In DNA, the CDR3 is TGTGCCAGCAGTTCCCAGAGCTCCTACGAGCAGTACTTC.

The chain recombines TRBV29-1 with TRBJ2-5; TRBD2 is a possible D gene (5 bases). V was shortened by 4 bases and J by 2 bases, with 17 bases between the two germline ends. The CDR3 sequence is 15 residues long. CDR1 and CDR2 (germline): SQVTM, ANQGSEA. CDR3 nucleotides: TGCAGCGTTGGGCGGACCGGGATAACACAAGAGACCCAGTACTTC. It encodes CSVGRTGITQETQYF. Full variable domain (remainder filled in from reference TRBV29-1 and TRBJ2-5): SAVISQKPSRDICQRGTSLTIQCQVDSQVTMMFWYRQQPGQSLTLIATANQGSEATYESGFVIDKFPISRPNLTFSTLTVSNMSPEDSSIYLCSVGRTGITQETQYFGPGTRLLVL.

This clonotype was picked up many times. V and J are TRBV7-9 and TRBJ1-5, with 10 bases fitting TRBD1. The CDR3 length is 14 residues. Unmatched junction bases numbered 7, after V lost 5 bases and J lost 9 bases. Germline CDR1 is SEHNR and CDR2 is FQNEAQ (reference sequence). DNA for the CDR3: TGTGCCAGCAGCCCCGGGACAGGGGACTTGCCCCAGCATTTT. Translated: CASSPGTGDLPQHF.